The present TCR beta chain was sequenced within a study of blood T cell repertoires in COVID-19. For the study at large: Sites across the United States, Italy and Spain contributed samples from acute and convalescent COVID-19. PBMCs, B-cell-depleted T cells, or T cells were the source of the cDNA or gDNA that made up the material.

CDR3 size: 14 residues. CDR1 is SGHDN, CDR2 FVKESK, per germline. With 0 bases removed from V and 9 bases from J, the gap between germline ends came to 12 bases. In the original processing: Estimation of nucleated cell counts relied on the amplification of reference gene primers. Using immunoSEQ multiplex PCR, the repertoire was profiled, and TCRdb retains in-frame clones only, with some absent. The DNA was the basis for D and trimming; V, J and clone size are from that table. Of about 300,000 clones listed, about 85% are singletons. The chain combines TRBV14 with TRBJ2-1; D possibly corresponds to TRBD2 (5 bases). This clonotype originated in a man aged 18 to 30 with active or convalescent COVID-19. The sequencing input was peripheral blood. CDR3 protein: CASSQDIGGPEQFF. The CDR3 DNA follows: TGTGCCAGCAGCCAAGACATCGGAGGCCCTGAGCAGTTCTTC.